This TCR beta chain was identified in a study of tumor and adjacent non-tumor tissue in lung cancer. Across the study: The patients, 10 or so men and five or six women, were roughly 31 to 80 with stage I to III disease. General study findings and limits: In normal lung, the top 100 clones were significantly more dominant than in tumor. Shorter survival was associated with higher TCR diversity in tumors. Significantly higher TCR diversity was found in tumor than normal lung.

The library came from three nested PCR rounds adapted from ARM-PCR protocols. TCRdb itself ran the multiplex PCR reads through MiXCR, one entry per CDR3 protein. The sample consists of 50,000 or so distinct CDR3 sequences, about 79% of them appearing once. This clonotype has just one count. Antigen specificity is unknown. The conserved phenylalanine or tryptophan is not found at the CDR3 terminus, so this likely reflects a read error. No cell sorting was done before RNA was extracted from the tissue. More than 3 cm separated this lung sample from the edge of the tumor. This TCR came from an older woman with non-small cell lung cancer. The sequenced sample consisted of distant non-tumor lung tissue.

CDR3 sequence (DNA): TGTGCCAGCAGTTACTCGGTGCAGCTAACAGATGCGCAGTATTCT. Translation gives CASSYSVQLTDAQYS. The gene calls are TRBV6-2 or TRBV6-3 and TRBJ2-3; D unclear. The CDR3 loop spans 15 amino acids. CDR1 and CDR2 from the germline V gene are MNHEY and SVGEGT.